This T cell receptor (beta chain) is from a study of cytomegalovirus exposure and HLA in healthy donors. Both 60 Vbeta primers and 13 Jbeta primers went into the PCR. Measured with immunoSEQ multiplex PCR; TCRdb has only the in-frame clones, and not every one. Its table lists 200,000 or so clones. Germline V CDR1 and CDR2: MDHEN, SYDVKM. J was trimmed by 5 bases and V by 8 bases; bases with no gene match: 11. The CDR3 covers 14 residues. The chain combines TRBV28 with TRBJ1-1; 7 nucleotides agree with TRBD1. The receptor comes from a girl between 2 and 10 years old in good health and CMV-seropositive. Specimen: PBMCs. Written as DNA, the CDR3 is TGTGCCAGCGCGATGACAGGGATTTGGACTGAAGCTTTCTTT. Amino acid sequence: CASAMTGIWTEAFF.